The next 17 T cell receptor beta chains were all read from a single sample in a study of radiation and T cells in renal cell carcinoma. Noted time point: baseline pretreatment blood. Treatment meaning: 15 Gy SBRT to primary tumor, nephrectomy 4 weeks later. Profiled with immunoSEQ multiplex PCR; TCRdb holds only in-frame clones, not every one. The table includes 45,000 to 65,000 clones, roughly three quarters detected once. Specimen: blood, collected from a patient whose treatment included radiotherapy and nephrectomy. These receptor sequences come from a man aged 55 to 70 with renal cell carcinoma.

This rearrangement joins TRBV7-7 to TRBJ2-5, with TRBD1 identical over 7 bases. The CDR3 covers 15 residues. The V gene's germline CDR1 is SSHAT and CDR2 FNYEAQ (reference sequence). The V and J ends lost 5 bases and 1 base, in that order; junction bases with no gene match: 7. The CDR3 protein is CASSPQGVAQETQYF. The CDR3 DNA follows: TGTGCCAGCAGCCCCCAGGGGGTAGCCCAAGAGACCCAGTACTTC.

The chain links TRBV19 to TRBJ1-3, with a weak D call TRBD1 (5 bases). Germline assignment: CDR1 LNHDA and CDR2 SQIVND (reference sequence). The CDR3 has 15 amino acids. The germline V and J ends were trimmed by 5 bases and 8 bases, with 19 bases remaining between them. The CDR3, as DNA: TGTGCCAGTAGTCGGCAGGGCCGGGCGTTGGACACCATATATTTT. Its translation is CASSRQGRALDTIYF.

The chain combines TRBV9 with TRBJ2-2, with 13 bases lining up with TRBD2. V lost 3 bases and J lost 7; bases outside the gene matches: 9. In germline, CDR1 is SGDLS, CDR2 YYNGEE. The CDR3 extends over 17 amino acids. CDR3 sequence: CASSEPGLAGAGGELFF. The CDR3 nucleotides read TGTGCCAGCAGCGAACCAGGACTAGCGGGAGCTGGCGGGGAGCTGTTTTTT.

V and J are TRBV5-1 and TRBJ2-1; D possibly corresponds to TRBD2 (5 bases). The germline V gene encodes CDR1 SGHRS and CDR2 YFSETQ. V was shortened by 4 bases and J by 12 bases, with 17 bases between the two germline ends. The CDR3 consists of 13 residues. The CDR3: CASSPSPAEGQFF. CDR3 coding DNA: TGCGCCAGCAGCCCATCCCCTGCTGAGGGGCAGTTCTTC.

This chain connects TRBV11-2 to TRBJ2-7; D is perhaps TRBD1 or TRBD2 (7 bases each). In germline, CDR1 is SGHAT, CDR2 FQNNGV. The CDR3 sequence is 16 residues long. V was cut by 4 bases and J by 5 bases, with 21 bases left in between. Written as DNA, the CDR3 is TGTGCCAGCAGCTCATCAGGGGGGGCGCTTATCCACGAGCAGTACTTC. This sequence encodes CASSSSGGALIHEQYF.

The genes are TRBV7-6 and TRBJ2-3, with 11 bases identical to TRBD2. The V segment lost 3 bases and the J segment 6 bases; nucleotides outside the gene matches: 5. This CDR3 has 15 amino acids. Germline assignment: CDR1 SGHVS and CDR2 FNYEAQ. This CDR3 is CASSLLAGGGDTQYF. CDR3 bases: TGTGCCAGCAGCTTGCTAGCGGGGGGTGGGGATACGCAGTATTTT.

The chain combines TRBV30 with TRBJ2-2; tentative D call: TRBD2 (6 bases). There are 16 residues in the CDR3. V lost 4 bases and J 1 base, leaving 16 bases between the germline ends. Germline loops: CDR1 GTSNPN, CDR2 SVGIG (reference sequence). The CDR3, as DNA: TGTGCCTGGACGGGAAGGCGGGACCTGAACACCGGGGAGCTGTTTTTT. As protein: CAWTGRRDLNTGELFF. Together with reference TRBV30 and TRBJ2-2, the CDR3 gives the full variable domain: SQTIHQWPATLVQPVGSPLSLECTVEGTSNPNLYWYRQAAGRGLQLLFYSVGIGQISSEVPQNLSASRPQDRQFILSSKKLLLSDSGFYLCAWTGRRDLNTGELFFGEGSRLTVL.

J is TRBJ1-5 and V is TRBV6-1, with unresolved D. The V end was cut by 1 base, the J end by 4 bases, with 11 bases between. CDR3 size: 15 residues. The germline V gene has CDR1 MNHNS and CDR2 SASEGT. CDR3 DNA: TGTGCCAGCAGTGAAGGAAGTGGAGGGAATCAGCCCCAGCATTTT. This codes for CASSEGSGGNQPQHF.

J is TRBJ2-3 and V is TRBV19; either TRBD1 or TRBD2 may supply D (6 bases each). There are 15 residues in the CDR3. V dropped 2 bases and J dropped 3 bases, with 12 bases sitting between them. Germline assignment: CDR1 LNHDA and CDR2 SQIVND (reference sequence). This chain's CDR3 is CASSISRGGTDTQYF. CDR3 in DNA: TGTGCCAGTAGTATAAGTAGAGGGGGGACAGATACGCAGTATTTT.

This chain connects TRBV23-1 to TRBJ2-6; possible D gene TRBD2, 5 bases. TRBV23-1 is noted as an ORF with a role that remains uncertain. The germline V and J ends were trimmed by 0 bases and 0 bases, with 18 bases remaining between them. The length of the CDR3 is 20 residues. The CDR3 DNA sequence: TGCGCCAGCAGTCAATCTAGCGCGGACGAGCTAACCTCTGGGGCCAACGTCCTGACTTTC. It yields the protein CASSQSSADELTSGANVLTF.

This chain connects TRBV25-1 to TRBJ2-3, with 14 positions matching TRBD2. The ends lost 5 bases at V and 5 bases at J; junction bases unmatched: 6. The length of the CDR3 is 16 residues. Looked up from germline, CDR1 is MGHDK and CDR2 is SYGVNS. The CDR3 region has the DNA TGTGCCAGCAGTAGGGGACTAGCGGGGGACGGAGATACGCAGTATTTT. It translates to CASSRGLAGDGDTQYF.

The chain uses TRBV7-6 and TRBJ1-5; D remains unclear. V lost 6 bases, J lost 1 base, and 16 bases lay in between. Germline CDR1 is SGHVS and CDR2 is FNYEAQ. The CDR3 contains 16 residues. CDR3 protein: CASSPGPTISNQPQHF. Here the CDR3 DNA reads TGTGCCAGCAGTCCGGGCCCCACTATAAGCAATCAGCCCCAGCATTTT. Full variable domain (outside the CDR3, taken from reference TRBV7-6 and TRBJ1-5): GAGVSQSPRYKVTKRGQDVALRCDPISGHVSLYWYRQALGQGPEFLTYFNYEAQQDKSGLPNDRFSAERPEGSISTLTIQRTEQRDSAMYRCASSPGPTISNQPQHFGDGTRLSIL.

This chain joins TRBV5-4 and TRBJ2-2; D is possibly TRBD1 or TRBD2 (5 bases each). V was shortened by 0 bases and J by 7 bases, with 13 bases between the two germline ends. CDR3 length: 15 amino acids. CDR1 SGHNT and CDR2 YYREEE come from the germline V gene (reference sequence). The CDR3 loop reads CASSLGGDSGGELFF. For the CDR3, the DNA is TGTGCCAGCAGCTTGGGGGGAGACAGCGGCGGGGAGCTGTTTTTT.

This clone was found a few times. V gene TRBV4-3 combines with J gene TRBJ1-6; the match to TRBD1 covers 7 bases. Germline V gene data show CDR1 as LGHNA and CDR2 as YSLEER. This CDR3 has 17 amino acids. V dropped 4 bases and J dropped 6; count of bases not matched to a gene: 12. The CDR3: CASSRLTGEGGNSPLHF. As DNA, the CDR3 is TGCGCCAGCAGCCGCCTAACAGGGGAAGGGGGTAATTCACCCCTCCACTTT.

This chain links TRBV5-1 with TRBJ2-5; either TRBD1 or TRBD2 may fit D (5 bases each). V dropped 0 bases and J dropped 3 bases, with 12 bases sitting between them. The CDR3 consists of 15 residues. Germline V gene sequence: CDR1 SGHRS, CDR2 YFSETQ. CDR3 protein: CASSLAGTTKETQYF. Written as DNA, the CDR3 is TGCGCCAGCAGCTTGGCCGGGACGACTAAAGAGACCCAGTACTTC.

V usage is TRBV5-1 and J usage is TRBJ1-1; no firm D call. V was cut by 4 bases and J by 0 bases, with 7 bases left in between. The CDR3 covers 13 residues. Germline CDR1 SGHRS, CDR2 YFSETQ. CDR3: CASSPMVNTEAFF. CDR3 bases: TGCGCCAGCAGCCCGATGGTGAACACTGAAGCTTTCTTT.

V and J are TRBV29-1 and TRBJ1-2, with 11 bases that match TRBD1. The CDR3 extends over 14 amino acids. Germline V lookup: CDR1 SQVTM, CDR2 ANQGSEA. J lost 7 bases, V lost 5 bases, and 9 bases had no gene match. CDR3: CSVRDRGSLGGYTF. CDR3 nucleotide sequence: TGCAGCGTTCGGGACAGGGGGAGCCTTGGTGGCTACACCTTC.